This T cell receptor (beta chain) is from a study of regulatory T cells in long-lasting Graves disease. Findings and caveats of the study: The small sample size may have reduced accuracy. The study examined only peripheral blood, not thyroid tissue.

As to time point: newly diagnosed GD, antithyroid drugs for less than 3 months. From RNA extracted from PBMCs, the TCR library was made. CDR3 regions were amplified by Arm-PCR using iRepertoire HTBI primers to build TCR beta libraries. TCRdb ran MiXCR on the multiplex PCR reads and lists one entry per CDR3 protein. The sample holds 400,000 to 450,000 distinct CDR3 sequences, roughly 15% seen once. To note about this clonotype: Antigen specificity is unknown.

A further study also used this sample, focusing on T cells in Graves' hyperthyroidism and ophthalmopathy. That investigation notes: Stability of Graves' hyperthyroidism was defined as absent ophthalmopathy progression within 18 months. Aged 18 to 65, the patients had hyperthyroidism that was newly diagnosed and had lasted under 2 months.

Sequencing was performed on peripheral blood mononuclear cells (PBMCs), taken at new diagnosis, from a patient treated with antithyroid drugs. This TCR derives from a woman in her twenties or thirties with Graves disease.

The CDR3 DNA reads TGTGCCGCGGGGGGGGGGCGCGGACAGCCCCAGCATTTT. It encodes CAAGGGRGQPQHF. V and J are TRBV12-3 or TRBV12-4 and TRBJ1-5; D perhaps matches TRBD1 (6 bases). Between the trimmed V and J ends, which lost 11 bases and 7 bases, there was a span of 18 bases. The CDR3 spans 13 residues.